Ten or more counts support the clone carrying this T cell receptor (beta chain). What it recognizes is unknown. Bone marrow was sampled from every patient at the time of active disease. This sample stems from a study of read filtering for tumor transcriptome and immune sequencing. Study at large: By R-ISS, stages I, II and III held about 8, 15 and 7 patients.

General observations from the study: Sorted CD138-negative bone marrow cells were not purified T cells.

This library used approximately 370 ng RNA and molecular barcoded adaptors spanning alpha/delta and beta/gamma chains. TCRdb reanalysed the reads using MiXCR and keeps one entry per CDR3 protein. The table shows tens of thousands of distinct CDR3 sequences, with around a fifth occurring only once. Germline V CDR1 and CDR2: MNHNS, SASEGT. CDR3 length: 12 amino acids. V was cut by 8 bases and J by 2 bases, with 7 bases left in between. The sample comprised a population of CD138-negative cells sorted from bone marrow. The receptor was isolated from a donor aged 40 or older with multiple myeloma. The chain combines TRBV6-1 with TRBJ2-1; D unresolved. The CDR3 DNA is TGTGCCAGCTGCTGCACCTACAATGAGCAGTTCTTC. Protein product: CASCCTYNEQFF.